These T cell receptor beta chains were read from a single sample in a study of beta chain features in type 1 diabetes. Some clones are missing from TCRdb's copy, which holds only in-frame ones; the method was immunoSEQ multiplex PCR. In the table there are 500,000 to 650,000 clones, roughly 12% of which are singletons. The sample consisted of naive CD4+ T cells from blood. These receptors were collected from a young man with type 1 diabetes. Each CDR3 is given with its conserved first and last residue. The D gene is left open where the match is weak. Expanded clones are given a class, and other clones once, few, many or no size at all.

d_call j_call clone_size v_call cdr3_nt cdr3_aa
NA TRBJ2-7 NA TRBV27 TGTGCCAGCAGTTTAGCAGGGGGGCCGTACGAGCAGTACTTC CASSLAGGPYEQYF
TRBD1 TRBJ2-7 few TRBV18 TGTGCCAGCTCACCCACCGGGACAGGGGCCGGGGAGCAGTACTTC CASSPTGTGAGEQYF
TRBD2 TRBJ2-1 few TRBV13 TGTGCCAGCAGCCCCGGGGGGGCTATTTACAATGAGCAGTTCTTC CASSPGGAIYNEQFF
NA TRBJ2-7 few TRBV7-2 TGTGCCAGCTGCCCCCAGGGGTCCTCCGAGCAGTACTTC CASCPQGSSEQYF
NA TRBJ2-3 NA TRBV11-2 TGTGCCAGCAGCTTGGGGGGTAATACAGATACGCAGTATTTT CASSLGGNTDTQYF
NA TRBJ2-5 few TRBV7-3 TGTGCCAGCAGCGAGACGGTGGGGGAGACCCAGTACTTC CASSETVGETQYF
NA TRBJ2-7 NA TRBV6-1 TGTGCCGCTGGGCGGGACACCGGATTCTACGAGCAGTACTTC CAAGRDTGFYEQYF
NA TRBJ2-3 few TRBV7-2 TGTGCCAGCAGCTTAGCGCGTGGGGGAGATACGCAGTATTTT CASSLARGGDTQYF
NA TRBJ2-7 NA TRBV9 TGTGCCAGCAGCGCAGACTTAGGGCCCTACGAGCAGTACTTC CASSADLGPYEQYF
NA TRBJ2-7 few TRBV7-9 TGTGCCAGCGGGGGGGACAGCATTCCCTCCTACGAGCAGTACTTC CASGGDSIPSYEQYF
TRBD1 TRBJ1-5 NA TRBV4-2 TGTGCCAGCAGCCTACAGGGGGCGAGCAATCAGCCCCAGCATTTT CASSLQGASNQPQHF
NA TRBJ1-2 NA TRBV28 TGTGCCAGCAGTCTTGGACAGACTGGCTACACCTTC CASSLGQTGYTF
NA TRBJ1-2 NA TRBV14 TGTGCCAGCAGCCAAGAAGCGATTGTGGGCTTC CASSQEAIVGF
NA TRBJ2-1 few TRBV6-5 TGTGCCAGCACGATCGACAATGAGCAGTTCTTC CASTIDNEQFF
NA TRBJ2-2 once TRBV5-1 TGCGCCAGCAGCTTTTTAGGGCCGACGGCAACCGGGGAGCTGTTTTTT CASSFLGPTATGELFF
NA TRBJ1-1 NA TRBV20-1 TGCAGTGCTAGAGATTACGCTGAAGCTTTCTTT CSARDYAEAFF
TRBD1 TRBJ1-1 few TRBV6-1 TGTGCCAGCAGTGAACAGGGGGGTACTGAAGCTTTCTTT CASSEQGGTEAFF
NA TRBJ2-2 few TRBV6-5 TGTGCCAGCAGTTACGCGGCCGGGGAGCTGTTTTTT CASSYAAGELFF
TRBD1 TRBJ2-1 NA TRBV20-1 TGCAGTGCTAGGGGACAGGGAAAGGTCTTC CSARGQGKVF
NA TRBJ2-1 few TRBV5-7 TGTGCCAGCAGCCCGCGAGGGCAGTTCTTC CASSPRGQFF
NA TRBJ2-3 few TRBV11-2 TGTGCCAGCAGCTTACATAGAGATACGCAGTATTTT CASSLHRDTQYF
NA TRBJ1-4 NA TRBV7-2 TGTGCCAGCAGCCGCCGGTCTGGGAATGAAAAACTGTTTTTT CASSRRSGNEKLFF
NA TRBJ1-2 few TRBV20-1 TGCAGTGCTGGACAGATCTATGGCTACACCTTC CSAGQIYGYTF
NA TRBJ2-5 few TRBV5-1 TGCGCCAGCAGCTTGCCAGATCGAGAGACCCAGTACTTC CASSLPDRETQYF
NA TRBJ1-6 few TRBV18 TGTGCCAGCTCACCACCGCTGGCAGGTAATTCACCCCTCCACTTT CASSPPLAGNSPLHF
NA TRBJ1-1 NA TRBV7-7 TGTGCTAGCAGCCGAGACAGGAACACTGAAGCTTTCTTT CASSRDRNTEAFF
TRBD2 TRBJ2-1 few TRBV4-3 TGCGCCAGCAGCCAAGAATGGGGGGGCTCCTACAATGAGCAGTTCTTC CASSQEWGGSYNEQFF
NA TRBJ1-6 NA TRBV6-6 TGTGCCAGCCGCGCGATGACCCTCCACTTT CASRAMTLHF
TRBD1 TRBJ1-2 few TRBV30 TGTGCCTGGAGTCTCCGGACAGGGGGCTATGGCTACACCTTC CAWSLRTGGYGYTF
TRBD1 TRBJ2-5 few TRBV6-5 TGTGCCAGCAGTTCGGACAGGGCCAAAGAGACCCAGTACTTC CASSSDRAKETQYF
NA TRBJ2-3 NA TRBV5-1 TGCGCCAGCAGTTCCGGGACGAGCACAGATACGCAGTATTTT CASSSGTSTDTQYF
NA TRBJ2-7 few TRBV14 TGTGCCAGCAGCCAGTTAACCGGACCCTACGAGCAGTACTTC CASSQLTGPYEQYF
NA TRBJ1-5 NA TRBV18 TGTGCCAGCTCACCAGAGGATGAACAGCCCCAGCATTTT CASSPEDEQPQHF
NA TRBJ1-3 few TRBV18 TGTGCCAGCTCACCACTTCAAGGGTCTTATTCAGGAAACACCATATATTTT CASSPLQGSYSGNTIYF
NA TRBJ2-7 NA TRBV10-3 TGTGCCATCAGCTCGGAAGCTCTGGAGCAGTACTTC CAISSEALEQYF
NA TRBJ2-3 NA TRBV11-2 TGTGCCAGCAGCTTAGAGTACGGTACGCAGTATTTT CASSLEYGTQYF
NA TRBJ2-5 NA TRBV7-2 TGTGCCAGCAGCTTTAGTCAAGAGACCCAGTACTTC CASSFSQETQYF
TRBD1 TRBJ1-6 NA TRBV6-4 TGTGCCAGCAGTGACGGAAGGGACAGGGGGTCACCCCTCCACTTT CASSDGRDRGSPLHF
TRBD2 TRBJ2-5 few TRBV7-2 TGTGCCAGCAGCTTGAGCGGGGGCCCGCCCGGGGAGACCCAGTACTTC CASSLSGGPPGETQYF
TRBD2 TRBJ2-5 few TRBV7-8 TGTGCCAGCAGGTTTAGCGGGGGGGCAGAGACCCAGTACTTC CASRFSGGAETQYF
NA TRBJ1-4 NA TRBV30 TGTGCCTGGGCCACAGGGACAACTAATGAAAAACTGTTTTTT CAWATGTTNEKLFF
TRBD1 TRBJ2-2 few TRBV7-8 TGTGCCAGCAGCTCCGGGACAGGGTTTGCCGGGGAGCTGTTTTTT CASSSGTGFAGELFF
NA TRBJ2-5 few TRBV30 TGTGCCTGGAGCACATTGGGTCTCACCCAAGAGACCCAGTACTTC CAWSTLGLTQETQYF
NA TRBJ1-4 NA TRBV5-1 TGCGCCAGCAGCGTAGGGGTGACTAATGAAAAACTGTTTTTT CASSVGVTNEKLFF